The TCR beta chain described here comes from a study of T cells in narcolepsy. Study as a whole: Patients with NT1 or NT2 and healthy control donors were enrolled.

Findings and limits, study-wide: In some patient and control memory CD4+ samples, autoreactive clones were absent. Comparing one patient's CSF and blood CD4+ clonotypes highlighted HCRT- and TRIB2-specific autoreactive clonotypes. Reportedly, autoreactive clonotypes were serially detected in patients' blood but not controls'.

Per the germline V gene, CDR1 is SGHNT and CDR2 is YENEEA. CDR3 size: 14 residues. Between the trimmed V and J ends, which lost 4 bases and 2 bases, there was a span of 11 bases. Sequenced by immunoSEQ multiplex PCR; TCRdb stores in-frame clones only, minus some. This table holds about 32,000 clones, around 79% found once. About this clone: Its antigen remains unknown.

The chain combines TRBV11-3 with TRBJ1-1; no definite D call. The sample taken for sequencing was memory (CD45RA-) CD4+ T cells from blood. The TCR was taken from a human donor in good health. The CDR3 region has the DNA TGTGCCAGCAGCTCCCGACAATCCAACACTGAAGCTTTCTTT. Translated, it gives CASSSRQSNTEAFF. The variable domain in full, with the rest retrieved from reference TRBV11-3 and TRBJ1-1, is EAGVVQSPRYKIIEKKQPVAFWCNPISGHNTLYWYLQNLGQGPELLIRYENEEAVDDSQLPKDRFSAERLKGVDSTLKIQPAELGDSAVYLCASSSRQSNTEAFFGQGTRLTVV.